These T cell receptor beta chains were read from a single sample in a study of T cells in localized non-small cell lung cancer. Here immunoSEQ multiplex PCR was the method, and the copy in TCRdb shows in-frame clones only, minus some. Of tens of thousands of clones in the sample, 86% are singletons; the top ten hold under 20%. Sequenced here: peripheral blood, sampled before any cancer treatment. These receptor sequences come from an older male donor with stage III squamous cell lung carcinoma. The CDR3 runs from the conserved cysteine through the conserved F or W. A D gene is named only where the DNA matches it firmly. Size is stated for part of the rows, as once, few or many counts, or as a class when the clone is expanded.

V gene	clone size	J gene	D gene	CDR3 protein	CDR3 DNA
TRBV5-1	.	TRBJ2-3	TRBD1	CASSLARQGTDTQYF	TGCGCCAGCAGCTTAGCACGACAGGGGACAGATACGCAGTATTTT
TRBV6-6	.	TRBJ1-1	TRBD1	CASSFSRTDRGRAFF	TGTGCCAGCAGTTTTTCCAGAACAGACAGGGGGCGAGCTTTCTTT
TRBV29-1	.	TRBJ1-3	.	CSVAEGSNTIYF	TGCAGCGTCGCGGAGGGGTCGAACACCATATATTTT
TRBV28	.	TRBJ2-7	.	CATLRLYEQYF	TGTGCCACTCTCCGCCTCTACGAGCAGTACTTC
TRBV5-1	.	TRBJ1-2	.	CASSLGIQDGYTF	TGCGCCAGCAGCTTGGGGATACAAGACGGCTACACCTTC
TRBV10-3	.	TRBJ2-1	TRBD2	CAIISSGGGNEQFF	TGTGCCATCATTAGTAGCGGGGGAGGGAATGAGCAGTTCTTC
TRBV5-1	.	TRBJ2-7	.	CASSLEGSSYEQYF	TGCGCCAGCAGCTTGGAAGGGAGCTCCTACGAGCAGTACTTC
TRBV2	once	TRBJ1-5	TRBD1	CASRGTGVYQPQHF	TGTGCCAGCCGAGGTACAGGGGTATATCAGCCCCAGCATTTT
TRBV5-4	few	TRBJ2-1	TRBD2	CASSFLSGRAYNEQFF	TGTGCCAGCAGCTTCCTCAGCGGGAGGGCCTACAATGAGCAGTTCTTC
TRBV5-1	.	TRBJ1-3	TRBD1	CASSATRPTGTGNTIYF	TGCGCCAGCAGCGCCACCCGACCGACAGGGACTGGAAACACCATATATTTT
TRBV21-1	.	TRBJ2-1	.	CASSKTVRRITIIDNEQFF	TGTGCCAGCAGCAAAACAGTAAGACGGATCACAATTATAGACAATGAGCAGTTCTTC
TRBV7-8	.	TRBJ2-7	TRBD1	CASSSGGGEQYF	TGTGCCAGCAGCTCAGGGGGCGGCGAGCAGTACTTC
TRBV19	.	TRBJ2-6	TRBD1	CADPSTGVLSRGANVLTF	TGTGCCGACCCTTCAACAGGGGTATTGTCGCGGGGGGCCAACGTCCTGACTTTC
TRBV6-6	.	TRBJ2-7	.	CASRSQVALSYEQYF	TGTGCCAGCAGATCACAGGTGGCACTCTCCTACGAGCAGTACTTC
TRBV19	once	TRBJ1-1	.	CASSIDTTREWAFF	TGTGCCAGTAGTATAGATACTACGAGGGAGTGGGCTTTCTTT
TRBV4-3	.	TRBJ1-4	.	CASSQDLQRELFF	TGCGCCAGCAGCCAAGACTTGCAGAGGGAACTGTTTTTT
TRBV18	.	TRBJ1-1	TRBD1	CASSPPGTGGRGNTEAFF	TGTGCCAGCTCACCACCGGGGACAGGGGGCCGGGGGAACACTGAAGCTTTCTTT
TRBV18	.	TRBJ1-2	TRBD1	CASSPPDRGLGYYGYTF	TGTGCCAGCTCACCACCCGACAGGGGGCTGGGGTACTATGGCTACACCTTC
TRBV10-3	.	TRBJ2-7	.	CAISGSGRASYEQYF	TGTGCCATCAGCGGATCGGGCAGAGCCTCCTACGAGCAGTACTTC
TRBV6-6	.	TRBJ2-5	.	CASSYPGPAGTQYF	TGTGCCAGCAGTTACCCGGGCCCAGCCGGGACCCAGTACTTC
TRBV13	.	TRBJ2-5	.	CASSSYRVQETQYF	TGTGCCAGCAGCTCCTACAGGGTTCAAGAGACCCAGTACTTC
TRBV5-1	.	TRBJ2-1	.	CASSLGGPGIYNEQFF	TGCGCCAGCAGCTTGGGGGGCCCCGGGATCTACAATGAGCAGTTCTTC
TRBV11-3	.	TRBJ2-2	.	CASSLVIGTGELFF	TGTGCCAGCAGCTTAGTGATAGGAACCGGGGAGCTGTTTTTT
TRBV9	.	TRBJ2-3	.	CASTYRGADTDTQYF	TGTGCCAGCACCTATCGGGGGGCCGACACAGATACGCAGTATTTT
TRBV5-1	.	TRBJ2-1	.	CASSLTASSYNEQFF	TGCGCCAGCAGCTTAACGGCGAGCTCCTACAATGAGCAGTTCTTC
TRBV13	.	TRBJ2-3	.	CASSSAEKTDTQYF	TGTGCCAGCAGCTCCGCAGAAAAGACAGATACGCAGTATTTT